This entry is about one T cell receptor (beta chain). Its antigen remains unidentified. Germline CDR1 is MNHNS and CDR2 is SASEGT. The CDR3 consists of 13 residues. V dropped 6 bases and J dropped 2; count of bases not matched to a gene: 3. TCRdb keeps only in-frame clones here, not all; method: immunoSEQ multiplex PCR. Counted here are some 110,000 clones, 80% to 95% occurring once; the ten biggest clones make up over 0.25%. The sample comes from a study of T cell repertoires and HLA-DP antigens. V usage is TRBV6-1 and J usage is TRBJ1-2, with 7 nucleotides matching TRBD1. The TCR originated in a woman aged 18-30 years in good health and CMV-seronegative. Sequenced input: CD4+ T cells from PBMCs. In DNA, the CDR3 is TGTGCCAGCAGGACAGGGAAAAACTATGGCTACACCTTC. Its translation is CASRTGKNYGYTF.